This TCR beta chain was recorded in a study of cytomegalovirus exposure and HLA in healthy donors. PCR employed 60 Vbeta and 13 Jbeta primers. Libraries were prepared by immunoSEQ multiplex PCR; TCRdb keeps only in-frame clonotypes and omits some of them. Among around 180,000 clones listed, 70% to 85% were seen once. After removal of 8 bases from V and 5 bases from J, the junction contained 11 bases not matched to a gene. Germline values: CDR1 LNHNV, CDR2 YYDKDF (reference sequence). The CDR3 is made up of 14 amino acids. The chain links TRBV15 to TRBJ1-2; TRBD1 agrees at 7 bases. Sequenced: PBMCs. The receptor comes from a woman aged 35 to 49 in good health and CMV-seronegative. The CDR3 region has the DNA TGTGCCACCTCCAACCGACAGGGATTATATGGCTACACCTTC. Residues: CATSNRQGLYGYTF.